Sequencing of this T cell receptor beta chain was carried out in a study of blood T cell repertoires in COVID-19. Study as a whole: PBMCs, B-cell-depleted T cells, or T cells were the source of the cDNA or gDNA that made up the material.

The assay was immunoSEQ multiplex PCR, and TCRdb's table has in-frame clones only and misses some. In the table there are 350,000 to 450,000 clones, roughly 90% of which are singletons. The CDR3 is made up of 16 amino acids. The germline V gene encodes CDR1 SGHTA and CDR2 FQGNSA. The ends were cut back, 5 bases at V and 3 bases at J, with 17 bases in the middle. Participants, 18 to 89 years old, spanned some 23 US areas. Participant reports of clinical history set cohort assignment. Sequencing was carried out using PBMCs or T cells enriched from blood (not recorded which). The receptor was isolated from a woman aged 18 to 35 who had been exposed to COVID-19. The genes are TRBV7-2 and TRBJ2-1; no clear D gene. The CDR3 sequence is CASSRENSNIYNEQFF. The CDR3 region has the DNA TGTGCCAGCAGCAGAGAGAACAGTAATATCTACAATGAGCAGTTCTTC.